A single sample is the source of the 27 T cell receptor beta chains below, sequenced in a study of OX40 agonist ivuxolimab in advanced cancers. Clones were sequenced by immunoSEQ multiplex PCR, and TCRdb holds only the in-frame ones, with some missing. This table holds about 14,000 clones, 65% to 85% found once. Sequencing used CD4+ or CD8+ T cells sorted from blood, obtained in a trial of the OX40 agonist ivuxolimab. These receptors all come from an adult with an advanced solid tumor such as melanoma, head and neck, liver or kidney cancer.

The genes are TRBV5-6 and TRBJ2-1; tentative D call: TRBD2 (6 bases). Between the trimmed V and J ends, which lost 3 bases and 7 bases, there was a span of 14 bases. The CDR3 sequence is 14 residues long. Germline values: CDR1 SGHDT, CDR2 YYEEEE. CDR3 region: CASSWTGLLNEQFF. DNA of the CDR3: TGTGCCAGCAGCTGGACGGGACTCCTAAATGAGCAGTTCTTC.

The chain is built from TRBV5-1 and TRBJ1-1, with 12 positions matching TRBD1. V lost 3 bases, J lost 5 bases, and 11 bases stayed unmatched. The CDR3 covers 17 residues. Germline V CDR1 and CDR2: SGHRS, YFSETQ. The CDR3 DNA follows: TGCGCCAGCAGCTCCGGGACAGGGGGCTGGGTGGAAACTGAAGCTTTCTTT. Translating it yields CASSSGTGGWVETEAFF.

The chain couples TRBV9 to TRBJ1-5; D is ambiguous. V lost 0 bases to trimming and J lost 8 bases, with 12 bases between them. The CDR3 covers 14 residues. The germline gives CDR1 SGDLS, CDR2 YYNGEE. CDR3 nucleotides: TGTGCCAGCAGCGTAGACGGGGTTAGAGAGCCCCAGCATTTT. Protein sequence: CASSVDGVREPQHF.

Note on this clone: One junction end disagrees with the germline gene, perhaps due to a read error. The chain carries TRBV11-2 and TRBJ2-7; no firm D call. Germline V gene sequence: CDR1 SGHAT, CDR2 FQNNGV. The CDR3 has 14 amino acids. CDR3 sequence (DNA): TGCGCCAGCAGCCAAGAAGACAACTCGTACGAGCAGTACTTC. Amino acids: CASSQEDNSYEQYF.

J is TRBJ2-7 and V is TRBV4-1, with D unclear. CDR1 is MGHRA and CDR2 is YSYEKL in the germline V gene. This CDR3 has 15 amino acids. The V end lost 0 bases, the J end lost 1 base, and 10 bases lay between the germline ends. CDR3: CASSQDGAGSYEQYF. The DNA for the CDR3 is TGCGCCAGCAGCCAAGATGGCGCCGGTTCCTACGAGCAGTACTTC.

This clone was recorded once. DNA of the CDR3: TGTGCCAGCAGTCCCAATCTCTACGAGCAGTACTTC. Its translation: CASSPNLYEQYF. The chain uses TRBV27 and TRBJ2-7, with unresolved D. CDR3 length: 12 residues. The V end lost 5 bases, the J end lost 3 bases, and 8 bases lay between the germline ends. The germline V gene has CDR1 MNHEY and CDR2 SMNVEV (reference sequence).

The chain joins TRBV5-4 to TRBJ2-2, with unresolved D. V dropped 4 bases and J dropped 8 bases, with 6 bases sitting between them. CDR3 length: 11 amino acids. Per germline, CDR1 SGHNT and CDR2 YYREEE (reference sequence). The CDR3 DNA sequence: TGTGCCAGCAGCACCTCGGGGGAGCTGTTTTTT. It translates to CASSTSGELFF.

This chain joins TRBV6-5 and TRBJ2-1; 7 bases line up with TRBD2. This CDR3 contains 12 residues. Germline CDR1 MNHEY, CDR2 SVGAGI. The J segment lost 7 bases and the V segment lost 8 bases, leaving 5 bases of the junction unmatched. CDR3 nucleotide sequence: TGTGCCAGCGGAGCGGGAATGAATGAGCAGTTCTTC. Protein: CASGAGMNEQFF.

The V and J genes are TRBV5-6 and TRBJ2-3; D ambiguous. With 0 bases removed from V and 9 bases from J, the gap between germline ends came to 8 bases. Germline CDR1 reads SGHDT; CDR2 reads YYEEEE. The CDR3 has 12 amino acids. The CDR3 region has the DNA TGTGCCAGCAGCTTGGGGGTAGGCACGCAGTATTTT. It encodes CASSLGVGTQYF.

For this clone: The same CDR3 also results from other DNA sequences found in this sample. This rearrangement joins TRBV28 to TRBJ1-2; maybe TRBD1 (6 bases). The CDR3 has 13 amino acids. V was pared by 3 bases and J by 8 bases, with 13 bases between. Germline lookup yields CDR1 MDHEN and CDR2 SYDVKM. CDR3 nucleotide sequence: TGTGCCAGCAGTTTGGTCCACAGGGAGGGCTACACCTTC. Protein product: CASSLVHREGYTF.

The chain links TRBV6-5 to TRBJ1-5; D gene unclear. V gave up 4 bases and J gave up 7 bases, with 8 bases separating them. CDR1 is MNHEY, CDR2 SVGAGI, per germline. This CDR3 region has 12 residues. The CDR3 DNA reads as TGTGCCAGCAGTTCCCCGGGGCAGCCCCAGCATTTT. Translating it yields CASSSPGQPQHF.

This chain uses TRBV4-3 with TRBJ2-3; 11 nucleotides match TRBD2. The CDR3 is 16 amino acids. Looked up from germline, CDR1 is LGHNA and CDR2 is YSLEER. V lost 1 base and J lost 2; bases outside the gene matches: 2. CDR3 nucleotides: TGCGCCAGCAGCCAAGGACTAGCGGGGTACACAGATACGCAGTATTTT. Its translation is CASSQGLAGYTDTQYF.

The chain has TRBV7-2 and TRBJ2-7, with 8 bases identical to TRBD2. Germline V gene data show CDR1 as SGHTA and CDR2 as FQGNSA. The CDR3 loop spans 13 amino acids. V was clipped by 0 bases and J by 6 bases; unmatched bases: 1. The CDR3 sequence is CASSLASGSEQYF. The CDR3 DNA follows: TGTGCCAGCAGCTTAGCGAGCGGGAGCGAGCAGTACTTC.

V is TRBV4-1 and J is TRBJ1-5; TRBD1 might be the D (6 bases). The CDR3 has 16 residues. V was trimmed by 1 base and J by 1 base, leaving 11 bases between them. Germline assignment: CDR1 MGHRA and CDR2 YSYEKL. In DNA, the CDR3 is TGCGCCAGCAGCCAAGTTCAGGGGCGAAGCAATCAGCCCCAGCATTTT. Protein: CASSQVQGRSNQPQHF.

The chain carries TRBV6-6 and TRBJ1-4, with D possibly TRBD1 on 6 matching bases. The CDR3 consists of 13 residues. The V gene lost 5 bases and the J gene lost 6 bases, with 10 bases spanning the gap. Germline-derived CDR1 and CDR2 are MNHNY and SVGAGI (reference sequence). The CDR3: CASSEGVYEKLFF. In DNA form, the CDR3 reads TGTGCCAGCAGTGAGGGGGTATATGAAAAACTGTTTTTT.

The rearrangement links TRBV27 to TRBJ2-7; D may be TRBD1 or TRBD2 (5 bases each). Trimming shortened V by 4 bases and J by 5 bases, and 15 bases separated the two germline ends. CDR1 and CDR2 (germline): MNHEY, SMNVEV (reference sequence). CDR3 length: 14 residues. CDR3 protein: CASSSSGSGHEQYF. The CDR3 coding sequence is TGTGCCAGCAGTTCCTCAGGGAGCGGACACGAGCAGTACTTC.

The chain links TRBV6-6 to TRBJ2-1; D could derive from TRBD1 or TRBD2 (5 bases each). Germline V gene lookup returns CDR1 MNHNY and CDR2 SVGAGI (reference sequence). The CDR3 runs to 12 residues. Trimming cost V 2 bases and J 7 bases, with 6 bases left between them. The DNA of the CDR3 is TGTGCCAGCAGTTACGGGGGTAATGAGCAGTTCTTC. Its translation is CASSYGGNEQFF.

This chain connects TRBV29-1 to TRBJ1-2; the D is unclear. Trimming took off 1 base at V and 8 bases at J, with 17 bases between the two ends. Germline CDR1 SQVTM, CDR2 ANQGSEA. The length of the CDR3 is 14 residues. CDR3 DNA: TGCAGCGTTGAAGGCCCAGGCGGCTCGGGAGGCTACACCTTC. Residues: CSVEGPGGSGGYTF.

Turning to this clone: The germline gene is not matched at one end of the junction; a read error may be the cause. The rearrangement joins TRBV7-7 to TRBJ2-5; no firm D call. CDR1 is SSHAT, CDR2 FNYEAQ, per germline (reference sequence). There are 13 residues in the CDR3. The CDR3: CASSFQFGETQYF. In DNA, the CDR3 is TGTGCTAGCAGCTTTCAGTTTGGGGAGACCCAGTACTTC.

V and J are TRBV11-2 and TRBJ2-2; D is uncertain. This CDR3 contains 13 residues. V lost 1 base to trimming and J lost 4 bases, with 4 bases between them. From germline, CDR1 is SGHAT and CDR2 FQNNGV. CDR3 amino acids: CASSLVSTGELFF. Written as DNA, the CDR3 is TGTGCCAGCAGCTTAGTTTCCACCGGGGAGCTGTTTTTT.

The chain couples TRBV6-6 to TRBJ1-2, with D maybe TRBD1 (5 bases). The CDR3 has 15 amino acids. The germline gives CDR1 MNHNY, CDR2 SVGAGI (reference sequence). V dropped 4 bases and J dropped 1 base, with 13 bases sitting between them. The CDR3 DNA follows: TGTGCCAGCAGTTTTACAGGAGAGGGTAACTATGGCTACACCTTC. It is translated as CASSFTGEGNYGYTF.

This clone occurred a few times. The chain couples TRBV29-1 to TRBJ2-7; D may be TRBD1 (6 bases). The CDR3 has 11 amino acids. CDR1 SQVTM and CDR2 ANQGSEA come from the germline V gene. With 4 bases removed from V and 6 bases from J, the gap between germline ends came to 10 bases. As DNA, the CDR3 is TGCAGCGTTGGACAGGCGTTCGAGCAGTACTTC. Its protein product is CSVGQAFEQYF.

The genes are TRBV7-9 and TRBJ1-2; 10 nucleotides align to TRBD1. The CDR3 covers 15 residues. With V trimmed by 5 bases and J by 6 bases, 9 bases remained unmatched. Germline CDR1 and CDR2: SEHNR and FQNEAQ (reference sequence). In DNA, the CDR3 is TGTGCCAGCAGCCACACCCAGGACAGGGGGAATGGCTACACCTTC. Its protein is CASSHTQDRGNGYTF.

The rearrangement uses TRBV7-8 and TRBJ2-3, with 8 bases identical to TRBD2. V gave up 5 bases and J gave up 2 bases; unmatched junction bases: 9. The CDR3 length is 16 residues. Germline V gives CDR1 SGHVS, CDR2 FQNEAQ. CDR3 coding DNA: TGTGCCAGCAGCCGGGCGGGGACTAGGTACACAGATACGCAGTATTTT. Translation: CASSRAGTRYTDTQYF.

J is TRBJ1-5 and V is TRBV9; 7 bases fit TRBD1. The CDR3 spans 14 residues. Germline CDR1 and CDR2: SGDLS and YYNGEE. V trimming: 0 bases; J trimming: 6 bases; junction bases outside the gene matches: 3. The CDR3 reads CASSVGGGGQPQHF. CDR3 DNA sequence: TGTGCCAGCAGCGTAGGAGGGGGCGGTCAGCCCCAGCATTTT.

This clone was counted a few times. V is TRBV7-9 and J is TRBJ1-1, with D perhaps matching TRBD1 (5 bases). CDR1 and CDR2 (germline): SEHNR, FQNEAQ (reference sequence). The CDR3 covers 16 residues. V lost 2 bases to trimming and J lost 1 base, with 14 bases between them. The CDR3 sequence: CASSLRLGRQNTEAFF. CDR3 sequence (DNA): TGTGCCAGCAGCTTACGATTGGGACGACAGAACACTGAAGCTTTCTTT.

The chain has TRBV27 and TRBJ2-1; D may be TRBD1 (6 bases). Trimming took 5 bases from V and 10 from J, leaving 15 bases between them. The CDR3 consists of 13 residues. The V gene's germline CDR1 is MNHEY and CDR2 SMNVEV (reference sequence). The CDR3 protein is CASSPGAGPEQFF. The CDR3 DNA reads TGTGCCAGCAGTCCAGGGGCGGGTCCAGAGCAGTTCTTC.